These T cell receptor beta chains were read from a single sample in a study of blood T cell repertoires in COVID-19. Data came from immunoSEQ multiplex PCR; TCRdb stores just in-frame clones and leaves some out. The repertoire holds about 280,000 clones, with nearly 90% as singletons. What was sequenced was peripheral blood. These receptors were collected from a man aged 18-30 years with active or convalescent COVID-19. Both conserved end residues are trimmed from each CDR3. The order of the fields is CDR3 protein, V gene.

cdr3_aa: ASSPTGYEQY; v_call: TRBV18
cdr3_aa: ASSPGNYEQY; v_call: TRBV9
cdr3_aa: ASSPGTAGAQY; v_call: TRBV3-1/TRBV3-2
cdr3_aa: ASSRNTGGNQPQH; v_call: TRBV6-5
cdr3_aa: ASSFPPTAYLSYEQY; v_call: TRBV11-2
cdr3_aa: SASLGGFATNEKLF; v_call: TRBV20-1
cdr3_aa: ASSPGRGLGYT; v_call: TRBV5-5
cdr3_aa: ASSTWDISTQPQH; v_call: TRBV19
cdr3_aa: ASSEASPGDEQY; v_call: TRBV6-1
cdr3_aa: ASSQTSGGPQEQF; v_call: TRBV6-5
cdr3_aa: ASIGSRNTGELF; v_call: TRBV6-5
cdr3_aa: ATSRDLTRAEY; v_call: TRBV15
cdr3_aa: ASSVESRTEAF; v_call: TRBV9
cdr3_aa: ASSSKNPLAGETDTQY; v_call: TRBV7-9
cdr3_aa: ASFDSGGSTEAF; v_call: TRBV18
cdr3_aa: ASSSDRLVYNEQF; v_call: TRBV27
cdr3_aa: ASSRTPYNQPQH; v_call: TRBV19